Listed below are T cell receptor beta chains from one sample, sequenced in a study of memory CD4+ T cells and cytomegalovirus serostatus. Some clones are missing from TCRdb's copy, which holds only in-frame ones; the method was immunoSEQ multiplex PCR. The table has about 61,000 clones, more than 75% seen once. The sequenced material came from memory CD4+ T cells from blood. All receptors come from an adult in good health and CMV-seronegative. The CDR3 runs from the conserved cysteine through the conserved F or W. Each record gives: V gene, CDR3 protein.

>TRBV2
CASSEQGVIYEQYF
>TRBV9
CASSVEGNGYTF
>TRBV6-1
CASDRDTDTQYF
>TRBV13
CASRSLAGGTDTQYF
>TRBV5-1
CASALFGDEKLFF
>TRBV6-1
CASSEDPRRGNQPQHF
>TRBV2
CASLLAGVAKNIQYF
>TRBV30
CAVAAGALSSYNEQFF
>TRBV30
CARSLGGDTEAFF
>TRBV5-6
CASSGAPSGTGELFF
>TRBV4-2
CASSQLLAGASYEQYF
>TRBV19
CASSIGQGYQPQHF
>TRBV6-1
CASSESTYEQYF
>TRBV20-1
CSAWTTDTQYF
>TRBV27
CASSLRFPPEQYF
>TRBV11-2
CASSLAGRTSGRAETQYF
>TRBV4-1
CASSQGPSGRGAKNIQYF
>TRBV27
CASRRTHQETQYF
>TRBV7-3
CASSLLRGTGELFF
>TRBV7-2
CASSLVRVAGRAGRNTQYF
>TRBV18
CASSQDRGRHRGNSPLHF
>TRBV12-5
CASGVSGTYEQYF
>TRBV5-1
CASRRDRDYGYTF
>TRBV9
CASSVAGRADTQYF
>TRBV18
CASTDRDSGANVLTF
>TRBV6-5
CASTTWAANSYEQYF
>TRBV5-4
CASSLEQGVGELFF
>TRBV5-6
CASSFLRGTEAFF
>TRBV10-1
CARDRGSGTEAFF
>TRBV6-5
CASSSISGNTEAFF
>TRBV7-2
CASSPGLAGVDEQYF
>TRBV11-2
CASTDTRNTEAFF
>TRBV4-2
CASSHASGQLNTEAFF
>TRBV7-6
CASSSGPSYGYTF